The TCR beta chain described here comes from a study of metastatic and nonmetastatic thyroid tumors. As for the study in general: From malignant and benign thyroid patients, repertoires in blood and in tumor or nodule tissue were compared.

In the original analysis: The distant-metastasis classifier for papillary thyroid cancer was built from CDR3 differences across clinicopathological groups. Via MiXCR, TCRdb re-called the PCR reads. TCRdb's processing, not the study's, gives the V and J calls here. The table lists about 35,000 clones, roughly a fifth of them singletons. No treatment had been given to any patient before thyroid surgery. Material: blood. The TCR was taken from a female donor with papillary thyroid cancer or a benign thyroid nodule (not recorded which). Some clones in this sample may be carry-over from other donors' samples.

CDR3 amino acids: CASSHGRKFEQFF. The CDR3 coding sequence is TGTGCCAGCAGCCACGGGAGGAAATTTGAGCAGTTCTTC. The chain couples TRBV11-2 to TRBJ2-1, with 7 bases matching TRBD2. This CDR3 spans 13 amino acids. J was trimmed by 9 bases and V by 5 bases; bases with no gene match: 7. Per the germline V gene, CDR1 is SGHAT and CDR2 is FQNNGV.